A selection of T cell receptor beta chains follows, all from one sample in a study of T cell repertoires in cytomegalovirus infection. These receptors' targets are unknown. MiXCR, run by TCRdb on the reads, gives a single entry per CDR3 protein. Here the sample spans 650,000 to 850,000 distinct CDR3 sequences, roughly 29% being singletons. Source: cultured CD8+ T cells from PBMCs, taken from culture after CMV antigen stimulation. The receptors originated from a human donor in good health (CMV status not recorded). Some clones in this sample may be carry-over from other donors' samples. Both conserved end residues are part of each CDR3.

V: TRBV7-6
CDR3: CASSLVGPEQFF

V: TRBV12-3/TRBV12-4
CDR3: CASSPQGLYDTGELFF

V: TRBV4-1
CDR3: CASSQDLVLMNTEAFF

V: TRBV7-8
CDR3: CASSPREKRNEQFF

V: TRBV27
CDR3: CATAGTGKDGYTF

V: TRBV7-6
CDR3: CASSPSINQPQHF

V: TRBV14
CDR3: CASSQEAGRIYEQYF

V: TRBV18
CDR3: CASSPAGVTGELFF

V: TRBV27
CDR3: CASNSVTSGGYNEQFF

V: TRBV24-1
CDR3: CATSEQTGANTGELFF

V: TRBV6-2/TRBV6-3
CDR3: CASSYTGTSNQPQHF

V: TRBV7-9
CDR3: CASSREGDFNQPQHF

V: TRBV6-1
CDR3: CASQGFGNQPQHF

V: TRBV9
CDR3: CASSVGGTVTYNEQFF

V: TRBV6-5
CDR3: CASSYLWPDRGVDTIYF

V: TRBV7-2
CDR3: CASSRDSNEQFF

V: TRBV28
CDR3: CASDKLRGPNTGELFF

V: TRBV20-1
CDR3: CRARDRQNTGELFF

V: TRBV7-9
CDR3: CASSSLGSRETQYF

V: TRBV27
CDR3: CASSGGSAGNTIYF

V: TRBV7-9
CDR3: CASSLSSGTGELFF

V: TRBV7-9
CDR3: CASSTDRGLGYEQYF

V: TRBV11-1
CDR3: CASSNRRQGTGYTF

V: TRBV20-1
CDR3: CSARAKRDGTDTQYF

V: TRBV7-6
CDR3: CASSLDPRGGGTEAFF

V: TRBV7-9
CDR3: CASVAGGPTATDTQYF

V: TRBV25-1
CDR3: CASSVYSGGSYNEQFF

V: TRBV20-1
CDR3: CSARPRTGTGGGQPQHF

V: TRBV7-6
CDR3: CASSLERGPEAGYTF

V: TRBV4-2
CDR3: CASSQGQGWNEQFF

V: TRBV24-1
CDR3: CATSDPWQGAELFF

V: TRBV7-7
CDR3: CASSLSDGNEAFF

V: TRBV5-1
CDR3: CASSLEPQGAVNTEAFF

V: TRBV28
CDR3: CASSTPGQDSTDTQYF

V: TRBV7-9
CDR3: CASTRSGEYNEQFF

V: TRBV7-6
CDR3: CASSLGLAGGPGANVLTF

V: TRBV27
CDR3: CASSLSGPVYNEQFF

V: TRBV12-3/TRBV12-4
CDR3: CASNPWGPLNRYTF

V: TRBV7-9
CDR3: CASSGRDRDFMNTEAFF

V: TRBV7-6
CDR3: CASSRPSTGGSETQYF

V: TRBV4-3
CDR3: CASSKGANEQFF

V: TRBV3-1
CDR3: CASSQSHPGLAGVYNEQFF

V: TRBV19
CDR3: CASSTAGTSGVGTGELFF

V: TRBV6-2/TRBV6-3
CDR3: CASRTNRGHYGYTF

V: TRBV12-3/TRBV12-4
CDR3: CASSSGLAAPEITGELFF

V: TRBV7-6
CDR3: CASSSRWSPQHF

V: TRBV15
CDR3: CATSRVTGGANSPLHF